This T cell receptor beta chain was documented in a study of radiotherapy plus CTLA-4 blockade in lung cancer (dated by TCRdb to between 2018 and 2020). Regarding the complete study: Objective responses occurred in roughly 20% of enrolled patients, and 31% achieved disease control. Overall results and qualifications from the work: After treatment with radiotherapy and ipilimumab, TCR clones that came from tumors expanded in the peripheral blood. Increased serum interferon-beta after radiation, together with early dynamic changes in blood T cell clones, were reported to be the strongest predictors of response.

A note on this clone: Its antigen remains unidentified. Within one base of it there is no much larger clone, and no base qualities were kept.

Receptors were amplified or captured by the immunoSEQ multiplex PCR assay. What TCRdb holds here is the immuneACCESS table cut down to in-frame rearrangements. Part of the clones is not present; checked against another copy, under half of the missing clones reflect an unresolved V gene, and the others are unexplained. The sample contains tens of thousands of clones, around 79% of them found a single time. The ten largest make up 8.5% of the sample. From a lookup of the germline V gene, CDR1 and CDR2 are SGHRS and YFSETQ. Trimming takes 4 bases from V and 6 bases from J, and the germline ends sit 13 bases apart. Including the terminal cysteine and phenylalanine, the CDR3 comprises 13 residues. Only the CDR3 part of the read is kept: 39 bases, read in frame from the first base. Focal radiation therapy combined with CTLA-4 blockade (ipilimumab) was tested in patients with chemo-refractory metastatic non-small-cell lung cancer.

The source of this sequence is a human donor with non-small cell lung cancer who had a complete response to radiotherapy plus ipilimumab. The input for sequencing was peripheral blood, taken from a patient treated with radiotherapy plus ipilimumab. The chain was built from TRBV5-1 and TRBJ2-5; the D gene cannot be resolved reliably. The CDR3 protein is CASSPDWSQTQYF. At the DNA level, the sequence is TGCGCCAGCAGCCCAGACTGGTCACAGACCCAGTACTTC. Extended through the reference TRBV5-1 and TRBJ2-5 proteins, this CDR3 yields the full variable domain: KAGVTQTPRYLIKTRGQQVTLSCSPISGHRSVSWYQQTPGQGLQFLFEYFSETQRNKGNFPGRFSGRQFSNSRSEMNVSTLELGDSALYLCASSPDWSQTQYFGPGTRLLVL.